The 15 T cell receptor beta chains below were found in one sample sequenced in a study of blood T cell repertoires in COVID-19. The protocol was immunoSEQ multiplex PCR, while the TCRdb copy is restricted to in-frame clones and leaves out a portion. The table has approximately 150,000 clones, about 83% seen once. The sequenced sample was PBMCs or T cells enriched from blood (not recorded which). These TCRs come from a woman between 50 and 59 years old with acute COVID-19.

The rearrangement links TRBV18 to TRBJ1-6, with TRBD1 matching 9 bases. V was pared by 6 bases and J by 8 bases, with 5 bases of the junction left unmatched. Germline CDR1 is KGHSH and CDR2 is LQKENI. The CDR3 has 14 residues. This chain's CDR3 is CASSPGQGHSPLHF. In DNA form, the CDR3 reads TGTGCCAGCTCGCCGGGACAGGGCCATTCACCCCTCCACTTT. Complete variable domain (other parts from reference TRBV18 and TRBJ1-6): NAGVMQNPRHLVRRRGQEARLRCSPMKGHSHVYWYRQLPEEGLKFMVYLQKENIIDESGMPKERFSAEFPKEGPSILRIQQVVRGDSAAYFCASSPGQGHSPLHFGNGTRLTVT.

The table lists this clone with a few counts. The rearrangement links TRBV4-2 to TRBJ2-2; possible D gene TRBD2, 6 bases. This CDR3 comprises 15 residues. Germline V gene data show CDR1 as LGHNA and CDR2 as YNFKEQ. The V and J ends lost 4 bases and 4 bases respectively, with 13 bases between them. The CDR3 is CASSRRLGATGELFF. The CDR3 DNA reads as TGTGCCAGCAGCCGGAGACTAGGGGCCACCGGGGAGCTGTTTTTT.

The chain has TRBV19 and TRBJ2-7; maybe TRBD1 (5 bases). CDR1 and CDR2 from the germline V gene are LNHDA and SQIVND (reference sequence). This CDR3 is 12 amino acids long. The V and J ends lost 5 bases and 5 bases respectively, with 10 bases between them. The CDR3 bases are TGTGCCAGTAGTGGGGCAGCGAACGAGCAGTACTTC. Translated: CASSGAANEQYF. The whole variable domain, remainder taken from reference TRBV19 and TRBJ2-7, is DGGITQSPKYLFRKEGQNVTLSCEQNLNHDAMYWYRQDPGQGLRLIYYSQIVNDFQKGDIAEGYSVSREKKESFPLTVTSAQKNPTAFYLCASSGAANEQYFGPGTRLTVT.

A single count supports this clone. The chain employs TRBV13 and TRBJ2-1; TRBD2 aligns across 8 bases. The CDR3 length is 13 residues. J was trimmed by 16 bases and V by 0 bases; bases with no gene match: 8. Germline V lookup: CDR1 PRHDT, CDR2 FYEKMQ (reference sequence). The CDR3 coding sequence is TGTGCCAGCAGCTTAGGGTACGGGAGGGCCTTTTTCTTC. It is translated as CASSLGYGRAFFF.

The chain joins TRBV23-1 to TRBJ2-2; 8 bases agree with TRBD1. TRBV23-1 belongs to the ORF category, with a function that is uncertain. The V gene end was trimmed by 9 bases and the J gene end by 7 bases; junction bases not matched to a gene: 10. The CDR3 sequence is 14 residues long. The CDR3 sequence: CASSRQGSIGELFF. The CDR3 region has the DNA TGCGCCAGTTCCCGACAGGGGTCTATCGGGGAGCTGTTTTTT.

The rearrangement links TRBV2 to TRBJ2-7, with D perhaps TRBD2 (6 bases). The length of the CDR3 is 14 residues. The germline V gene has CDR1 SNHLY and CDR2 FYNNEI. Trimming removed 6 bases at V and 9 bases at J, with 21 bases between. As DNA, the CDR3 is TGTGCCAGCAGGGCAGGCAACTCGAGGCGGGGGCAGTACTTC. This sequence encodes CASRAGNSRRGQYF.

V and J are TRBV12-1 and TRBJ1-1; TRBD1, the table's D call, was not compared with the DNA. TRBV12-1 is a known pseudogene. CDR3 length: 16 residues. The CDR3 loop is CASSLTQGDQNTEAFF. The DNA of the CDR3 is TGTGCCAGCAGCCTTACTCAGGGGGATCAGAACACTGAAGCTTTCTTT.

The count of this clone is one. J is TRBJ2-2 and V is TRBV7-3; 7 bases map to TRBD1. V was pared by 1 base and J by 3 bases, with 8 bases of the junction left unmatched. CDR1 SGHTA and CDR2 FQGTGA come from the germline V gene. The CDR3 consists of 17 residues. The CDR3 DNA sequence: TGTGCCAGCAGCTTAATTAGGGGGCAGGTAGACACCGGGGAGCTGTTTTTT. Its protein is CASSLIRGQVDTGELFF.

This sequence joins TRBV7-2 and TRBJ1-5, with D possibly being TRBD1 (6 bases). The CDR3 runs to 16 residues. Germline-derived CDR1 and CDR2 are SGHTA and FQGNSA. The ends were cut back, 1 base at V and 7 bases at J, with 17 bases in the middle. In nucleotides, the CDR3 is TGTGCCAGCAGCTTAGGGTCAGGGGTAAAGGTGCAGCCCCAGCATTTT. It yields the protein CASSLGSGVKVQPQHF.

This chain connects TRBV27 to TRBJ2-2, with TRBD1 as a possible D gene (5 bases). Germline lookup yields CDR1 MNHEY and CDR2 SMNVEV (reference sequence). The CDR3 consists of 14 residues. V lost 8 bases and J lost 1, with 11 bases in between. CDR3 amino acids: CASRLGQNTGELFF. The CDR3 bases are TGTGCCAGCCGCCTTGGACAGAACACCGGGGAGCTGTTTTTT.

The chain uses TRBV20-1 and TRBJ2-7, with 11 bases lining up with TRBD2. V was pared by 3 bases and J by 1 base, with 5 bases of the junction left unmatched. The CDR3 consists of 15 residues. Germline values: CDR1 DFQATT, CDR2 SNEGSKA (reference sequence). This chain's CDR3 is CSASPGTSGSYEQYF. CDR3 bases: TGCAGTGCTAGTCCCGGGACTAGCGGATCCTACGAGCAGTACTTC.

The chain couples TRBV7-9 to TRBJ1-2, with a tentative D call TRBD1 (6 bases). Looked up from germline, CDR1 is SEHNR and CDR2 is FQNEAQ (reference sequence). V dropped 5 bases and J dropped 6 bases, with 16 bases sitting between them. The CDR3 is 14 amino acids. The CDR3 spells CASSKYMTGDGYTF. The CDR3 bases are TGTGCCAGCAGCAAATACATGACAGGCGATGGCTACACCTTC.

V and J are TRBV27 and TRBJ2-7, with 8 bases matching TRBD1. CDR3 size: 16 residues. Germline V gene sequence: CDR1 MNHEY, CDR2 SMNVEV (reference sequence). V shed 5 bases, J shed 0 bases, and the junction held 9 bases outside the gene matches. CDR3 DNA: TGTGCCAGCAGTCGCCCTCGACAGGGGATCTCCTACGAGCAGTACTTC. It encodes CASSRPRQGISYEQYF.

This chain connects TRBV29-1 to TRBJ1-1; 9 positions agree with TRBD1. The CDR3 covers 14 residues. Looked up from germline, CDR1 is SQVTM and CDR2 is ANQGSEA. After removal of 6 bases from V and 8 bases from J, the junction contained 13 bases not matched to a gene. The CDR3 region is CSVQQGAPGAEAFF. The DNA of the CDR3 is TGCAGCGTCCAACAGGGGGCGCCGGGGGCGGAAGCTTTCTTT.

J is TRBJ1-5 and V is TRBV4-1; no definite D call. Germline V lookup: CDR1 MGHRA, CDR2 YSYEKL. The CDR3 is 15 amino acids. Trimming shortened V by 4 bases and J by 4 bases, and 14 bases separated the two germline ends. In nucleotides, the CDR3 is TGCGCCAGCAGCCTAGAGTACGGGGTGAATCAGCCCCAGCATTTT. The encoded protein is CASSLEYGVNQPQHF.